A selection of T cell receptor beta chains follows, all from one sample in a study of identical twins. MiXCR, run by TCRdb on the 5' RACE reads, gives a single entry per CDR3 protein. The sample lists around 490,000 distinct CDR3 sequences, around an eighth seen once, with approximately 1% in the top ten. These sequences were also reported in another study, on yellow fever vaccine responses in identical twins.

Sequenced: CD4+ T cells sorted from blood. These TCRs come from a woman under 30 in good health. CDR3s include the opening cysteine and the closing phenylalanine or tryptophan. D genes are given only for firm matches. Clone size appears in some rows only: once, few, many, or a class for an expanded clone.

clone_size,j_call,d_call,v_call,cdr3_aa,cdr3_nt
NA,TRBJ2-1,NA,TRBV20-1,CSATGLRNNEQFF,TGCAGTGCGACGGGACTCCGGAACAATGAGCAGTTCTTC
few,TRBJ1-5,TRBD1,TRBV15,CATSRDLRQGVSNQPQHF,TGTGCCACCAGCAGAGATTTGAGACAGGGAGTAAGCAATCAGCCCCAGCATTTT
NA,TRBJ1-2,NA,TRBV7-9,CASSSSQGSYYGYTF,TGTGCCAGCAGTAGTTCTCAGGGCTCGTACTATGGCTACACCTTC
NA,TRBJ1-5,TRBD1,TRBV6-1,CASRAFDRANQPQHF,TGTGCCAGCAGAGCTTTTGACAGGGCCAATCAGCCCCAGCATTTT
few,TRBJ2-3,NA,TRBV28,CASSLSRGSTDTQYF,TGTGCCAGCAGTTTGAGTCGGGGGAGCACAGATACGCAGTATTTT
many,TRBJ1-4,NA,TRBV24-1,CATSDPSATNEKLFF,TGTGCCACCAGTGACCCGAGTGCAACTAATGAAAAACTGTTTTTT
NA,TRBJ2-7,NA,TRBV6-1,CASSDRESTYEQYF,TGTGCCAGCAGTGACCGGGAATCAACCTACGAGCAGTACTTC
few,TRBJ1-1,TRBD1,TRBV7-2,CASSFEGAYTEAFF,TGTGCCAGCAGCTTTGAGGGGGCGTATACTGAAGCTTTCTTT
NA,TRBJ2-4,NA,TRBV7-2,CASSLGVGPNF,TGTGCCAGCAGCTTAGGGGTAGGCCCTAACTTC
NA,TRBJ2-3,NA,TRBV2,CASNGGDTQYF,TGTGCCAGCAATGGGGGAGATACGCAGTATTTT
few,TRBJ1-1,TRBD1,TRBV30,CAWSPRTGEISF,TGTGCCTGGAGCCCAAGGACAGGGGAAATTTCATTT
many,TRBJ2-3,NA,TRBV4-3,CASSQDGADTQYF,TGCGCCAGCAGCCAAGATGGGGCAGATACGCAGTATTTT
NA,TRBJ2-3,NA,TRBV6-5,CASSYYGQNTDTQYF,TGTGCCAGCAGTTATTATGGCCAGAACACAGATACGCAGTATTTT
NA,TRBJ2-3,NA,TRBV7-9,CASSLKDQIRDTQYF,TGTGCCAGCAGCTTGAAGGACCAAATTCGAGATACGCAGTATTTT
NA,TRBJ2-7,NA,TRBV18,CASSPPQGGEQYF,TGTGCCAGCTCACCACCGCAAGGTGGCGAGCAGTACTTC
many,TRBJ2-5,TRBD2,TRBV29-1,CSVETGGETQYF,TGCAGCGTTGAGACGGGAGGGGAGACCCAGTACTTC
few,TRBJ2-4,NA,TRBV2,CASSDLNSAKNIQYF,TGTGCCAGCAGTGACTTAAACTCAGCCAAAAACATTCAGTACTTC
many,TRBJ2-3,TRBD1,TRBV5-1,CASSPRQNRGADTQYF,TGCGCCAGCAGCCCGAGACAGAACAGGGGAGCAGATACGCAGTATTTT
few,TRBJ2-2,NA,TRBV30,CAWSSGASPELFF,TGTGCCTGGAGTTCAGGGGCCTCCCCAGAGCTGTTTTTT
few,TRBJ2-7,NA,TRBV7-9,CASRRGGGSYEQYF,TGTGCCAGCAGAAGGGGGGGAGGCTCCTACGAGCAGTACTTC
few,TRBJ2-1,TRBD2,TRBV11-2,CASSRDSGRGNEQFF,TGTGCCAGCAGCCGGGATAGCGGGAGGGGGAATGAGCAGTTCTTC
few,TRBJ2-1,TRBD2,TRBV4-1,CASSQLPGAGPYNEQFF,TGCGCCAGCAGCCAACTCCCCGGAGCGGGACCCTACAATGAGCAGTTCTTC
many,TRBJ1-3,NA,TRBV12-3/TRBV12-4,CASSLRGNTIYF,TGTGCCAGCAGTTTACGGGGAAACACCATATATTTT
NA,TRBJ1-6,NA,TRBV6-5,CASVTTGIPTLHF,TGTGCCAGCGTAACTACAGGGATTCCAACCCTCCACTTT
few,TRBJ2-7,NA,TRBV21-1,CASSTAKASESYEQYF,TGTGCCAGCAGCACCGCCAAGGCTAGCGAGTCCTACGAGCAGTACTTC
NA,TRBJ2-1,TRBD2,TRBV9,CASSDSGSGNEQFF,TGTGCCAGCAGCGATAGCGGGAGTGGCAATGAGCAGTTCTTC
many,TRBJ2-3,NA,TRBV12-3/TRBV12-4,CASSLGGQQTQYF,TGTGCCAGCAGTTTAGGAGGACAGCAGACGCAGTATTTT
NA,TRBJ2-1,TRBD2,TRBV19,CASSIRVAGGPNEQFF,TGTGCCAGTAGTATAAGGGTAGCGGGAGGGCCCAATGAGCAGTTCTTC
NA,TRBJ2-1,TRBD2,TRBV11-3,CASSFSGEEQFF,TGTGCCAGCAGTTTTAGCGGGGAGGAGCAGTTCTTC
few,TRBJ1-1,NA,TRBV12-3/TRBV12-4,CASSLGSWGNTEAFF,TGTGCCAGCAGTTTAGGTTCGTGGGGGAACACTGAAGCTTTCTTT
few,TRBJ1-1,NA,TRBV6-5,CASSSPAEAFF,TGTGCCAGCAGTTCGCCCGCCGAAGCTTTCTTT
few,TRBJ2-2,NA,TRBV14,CASSQAAPGELFF,TGTGCCAGCAGTCAAGCCGCCCCCGGGGAGCTGTTTTTT
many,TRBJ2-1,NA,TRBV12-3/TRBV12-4,CASSSQNPGVGQFF,TGTGCCAGCAGTTCACAAAACCCTGGGGTTGGGCAGTTCTTC
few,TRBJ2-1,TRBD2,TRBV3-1,CASSQVLGRAFNEQFF,TGTGCCAGCAGCCAGGTTCTCGGGAGGGCCTTCAATGAGCAGTTCTTC
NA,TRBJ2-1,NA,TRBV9,CASNMGYDDNEQFF,TGTGCCAGCAATATGGGATACGATGACAATGAGCAGTTCTTC
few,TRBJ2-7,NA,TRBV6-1,CASSEPWTAYEQYF,TGTGCCAGCAGTGAACCCTGGACAGCCTACGAGCAGTACTTC
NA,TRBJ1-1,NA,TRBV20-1,CSAEGQKNTEAFF,TGCAGTGCGGAAGGACAGAAGAACACTGAAGCTTTCTTT
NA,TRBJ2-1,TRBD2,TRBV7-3,CASSLAVTSGGYNEQFF,TGTGCCAGCAGCTTGGCAGTAACTAGCGGGGGTTACAATGAGCAGTTCTTC
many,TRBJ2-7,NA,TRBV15,CATSRDWGVEQYF,TGTGCCACCAGCAGAGATTGGGGCGTCGAGCAGTACTTC
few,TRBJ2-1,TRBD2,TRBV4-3,CASSQEGLAANEQFF,TGCGCCAGCAGCCAAGAGGGACTAGCAGCGAATGAGCAGTTCTTC
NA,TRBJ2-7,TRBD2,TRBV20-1,CSAGLAGVREQYF,TGCAGTGCTGGCTTAGCGGGAGTCCGGGAGCAGTACTTC
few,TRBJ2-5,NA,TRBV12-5,CASGLEVETQYF,TGTGCTAGTGGTTTGGAAGTAGAGACCCAGTACTTC
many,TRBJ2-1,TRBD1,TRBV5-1,CASSSRSGTGLNEQFF,TGCGCCAGCAGCTCCAGGTCCGGGACAGGGTTGAATGAGCAGTTCTTC
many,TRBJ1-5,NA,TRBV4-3,CASSQDGQKSQPQHF,TGCGCCAGCAGCCAAGACGGACAGAAGAGTCAGCCCCAGCATTTT
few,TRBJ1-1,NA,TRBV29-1,CSVEDRAVNTEAFF,TGCAGCGTTGAGGACCGAGCAGTGAACACTGAAGCTTTCTTT
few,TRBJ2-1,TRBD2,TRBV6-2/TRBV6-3,CASSFRLAGTINEQFF,TGTGCCAGCAGTTTCCGACTAGCGGGAACAATAAATGAGCAGTTCTTC
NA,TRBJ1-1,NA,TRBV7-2,CASSLVKLTEAFF,TGTGCCAGCAGCTTAGTAAAACTGACAGAAGCTTTCTTT
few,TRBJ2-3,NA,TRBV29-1,CSAEPARTDTQYF,TGCAGCGCTGAGCCAGCCCGCACAGATACGCAGTATTTT
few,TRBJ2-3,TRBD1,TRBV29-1,CSVRDRAPDTQYF,TGCAGCGTCCGGGACAGGGCGCCAGATACGCAGTATTTT
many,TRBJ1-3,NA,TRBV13,CASSSTPGSSGNTIYF,TGTGCCAGCAGCTCTACGCCAGGGAGCTCTGGAAACACCATATATTTT
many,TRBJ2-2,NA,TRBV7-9,CASSLRGGGRSGELFF,TGTGCCAGCAGCTTACGTGGGGGCGGCAGGTCCGGGGAGCTGTTTTTT
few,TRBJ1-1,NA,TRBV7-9,CASSLGPLEAFF,TGTGCCAGCAGCTTAGGGCCCCTCGAAGCTTTCTTT
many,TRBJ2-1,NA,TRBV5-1,CASSPRDNSYNEQFF,TGCGCCAGCAGCCCGCGCGATAACTCCTACAATGAGCAGTTCTTC
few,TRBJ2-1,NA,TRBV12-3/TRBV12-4,CASRGPGAYNEQFF,TGTGCCAGCAGGGGACCAGGGGCCTACAATGAGCAGTTCTTC
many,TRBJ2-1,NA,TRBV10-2,CASRRGVDYNEQFF,TGCGCCAGCAGGAGGGGAGTCGACTACAATGAGCAGTTCTTC
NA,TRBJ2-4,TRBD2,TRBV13,CASSASGSLKNIQYF,TGTGCCAGCAGCGCTAGCGGGAGCCTCAAAAACATTCAGTACTTC
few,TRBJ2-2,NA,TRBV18,CASSPPHLGELFF,TGTGCCAGCTCACCACCCCACCTGGGGGAGCTGTTTTTT
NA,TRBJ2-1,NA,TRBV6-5,CASSYRRGYNEQFF,TGTGCCAGCAGTTACCGGCGGGGCTACAATGAGCAGTTCTTC
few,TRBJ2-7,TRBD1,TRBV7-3,CASSRTPGGEQYF,TGTGCCAGCAGCCGTACTCCAGGGGGCGAGCAGTACTTC
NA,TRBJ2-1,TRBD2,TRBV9,CASSVPGTSGVNEQFF,TGTGCCAGCAGCGTACCTGGGACTAGCGGGGTCAATGAGCAGTTCTTC